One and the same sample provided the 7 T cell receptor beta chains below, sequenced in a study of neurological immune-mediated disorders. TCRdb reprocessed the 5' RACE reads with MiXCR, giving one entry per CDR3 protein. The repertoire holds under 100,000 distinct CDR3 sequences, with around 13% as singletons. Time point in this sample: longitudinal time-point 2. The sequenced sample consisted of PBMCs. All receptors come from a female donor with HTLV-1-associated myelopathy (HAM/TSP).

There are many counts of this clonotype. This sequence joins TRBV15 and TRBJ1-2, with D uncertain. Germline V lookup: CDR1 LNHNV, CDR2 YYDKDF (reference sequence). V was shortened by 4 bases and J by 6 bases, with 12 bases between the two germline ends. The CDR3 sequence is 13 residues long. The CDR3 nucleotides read TGTGCCACCAGCACATCCGAGTTGCATGGCTACACCTTC. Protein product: CATSTSELHGYTF.

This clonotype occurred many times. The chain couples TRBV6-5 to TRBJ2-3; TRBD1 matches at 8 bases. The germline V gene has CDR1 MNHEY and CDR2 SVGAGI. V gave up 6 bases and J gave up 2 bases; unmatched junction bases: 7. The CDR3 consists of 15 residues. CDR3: CASSITGGITDTQYF. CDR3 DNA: TGTGCCAGCAGCATTACAGGGGGAATCACAGATACGCAGTATTTT.

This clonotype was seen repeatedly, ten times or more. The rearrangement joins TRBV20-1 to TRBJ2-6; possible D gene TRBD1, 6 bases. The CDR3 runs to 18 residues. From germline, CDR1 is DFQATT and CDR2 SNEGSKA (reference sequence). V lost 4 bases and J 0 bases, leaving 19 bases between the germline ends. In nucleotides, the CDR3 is TGCAGTGCTAAGAAATTTGGGGGCCCGACCTCTGGGGCCAACGTCCTGACTTTC. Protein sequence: CSAKKFGGPTSGANVLTF.

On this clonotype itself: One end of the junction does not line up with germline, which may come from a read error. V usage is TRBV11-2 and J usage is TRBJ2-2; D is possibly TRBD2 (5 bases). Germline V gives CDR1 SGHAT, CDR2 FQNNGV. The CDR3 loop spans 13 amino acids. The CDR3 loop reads CASRIRVSGELFF. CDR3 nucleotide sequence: TGTGCCAGCAGGATACGGGTCTCCGGGGAGCTATTTTTT.

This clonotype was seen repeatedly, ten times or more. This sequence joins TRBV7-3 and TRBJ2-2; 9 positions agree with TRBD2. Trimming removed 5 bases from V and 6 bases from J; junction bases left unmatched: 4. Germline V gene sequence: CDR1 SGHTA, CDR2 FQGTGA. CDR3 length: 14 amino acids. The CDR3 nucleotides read TGTGCCAGCAGCCCGGGACTAGCTGCCGGGGAGCTGTTTTTT. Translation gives CASSPGLAAGELFF.

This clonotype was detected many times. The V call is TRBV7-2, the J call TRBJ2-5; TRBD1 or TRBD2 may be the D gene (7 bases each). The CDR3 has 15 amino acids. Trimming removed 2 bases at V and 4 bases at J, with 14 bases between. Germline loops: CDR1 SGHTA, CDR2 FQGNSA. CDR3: CASSLMGRGPETQYF. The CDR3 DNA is TGTGCCAGCAGCTTAATGGGGAGGGGGCCAGAGACCCAGTACTTC.

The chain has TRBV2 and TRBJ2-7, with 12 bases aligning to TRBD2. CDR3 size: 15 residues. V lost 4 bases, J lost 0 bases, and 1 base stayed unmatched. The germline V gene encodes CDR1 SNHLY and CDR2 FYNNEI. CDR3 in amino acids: CASSATSGSSYEQYF. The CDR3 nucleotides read TGTGCCAGCAGTGCGACTAGCGGGAGCTCCTACGAGCAGTACTTC.